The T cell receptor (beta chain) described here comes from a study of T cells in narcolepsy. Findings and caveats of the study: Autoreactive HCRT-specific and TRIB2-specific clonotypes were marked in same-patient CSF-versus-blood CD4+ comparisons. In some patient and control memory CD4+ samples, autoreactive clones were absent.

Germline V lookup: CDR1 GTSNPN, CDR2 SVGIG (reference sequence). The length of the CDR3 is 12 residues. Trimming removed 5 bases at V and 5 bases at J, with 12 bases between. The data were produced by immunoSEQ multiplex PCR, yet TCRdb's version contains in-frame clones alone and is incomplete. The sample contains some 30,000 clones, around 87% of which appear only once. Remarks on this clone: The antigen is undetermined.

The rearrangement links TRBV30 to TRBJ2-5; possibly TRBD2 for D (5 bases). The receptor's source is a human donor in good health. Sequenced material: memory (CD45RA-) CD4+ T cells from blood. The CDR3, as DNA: TGTGCCTGGGGGTACGGAGGTGAGACCCAGTACTTC. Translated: CAWGYGGETQYF.